The clone carrying this T cell receptor (beta chain) was seen a handful of times. The PCR employed 60 Vbeta primers together with 13 Jbeta primers. Sequencing used immunoSEQ multiplex PCR; TCRdb keeps in-frame clones, though not all of them. The sample lists around 150,000 clones; over 75% were seen once. Per the germline V gene, CDR1 is ENHRY and CDR2 is SYGVKD. There are 14 residues in the CDR3. Losses at the gene ends were 4 bases for V and 6 bases for J; bases not matched to a gene: 8. This sample is drawn from a study of cytomegalovirus exposure and HLA in healthy donors. The clonotype was recovered from a woman in her 30s in good health and CMV-seronegative. This chain joins TRBV10-3 and TRBJ2-7; the match to TRBD1 covers 8 bases. The sample consisted of PBMCs. The CDR3 DNA sequence: TGTGCCATCAGTGCGGACAGGGTAGTGCCCGAGCAGTACTTC. Translating it yields CAISADRVVPEQYF.